This T cell receptor (beta chain) appears in the sequencing data of a study of T cells in Graves' hyperthyroidism and ophthalmopathy. Study-wide results and caveats: Ophthalmopathy was predicted by the model a median of approximately 6 months ahead of onset.

Amplification targeted TCR beta CDR3 regions from RNA transcripts. During a first-round RT-PCR of the TCR CDR3, the HTBI primer set was used. TCRdb reprocessed the multiplex PCR reads via MiXCR and lists one record per CDR3 protein. This sample has some 360,000 distinct CDR3 sequences, with around a sixth found just once. The germline V gene encodes CDR1 KGHSH and CDR2 LQKENI. Trimming shortened V by 1 base and J by 4 bases, and 10 bases separated the two germline ends. The CDR3 is 14 amino acids. This clonotype has ten or more counts. No antigen is known for it. Sequences were obtained from blood. This receptor was taken from a woman aged 40-49 years with Graves' ophthalmopathy. The chain employs TRBV18 and TRBJ2-5; D remains unclear. As DNA, the CDR3 is TGTGCCAGCTCACCACGACCCTTGGCAGAGACCCAGTACTTC. The encoded protein is CASSPRPLAETQYF.